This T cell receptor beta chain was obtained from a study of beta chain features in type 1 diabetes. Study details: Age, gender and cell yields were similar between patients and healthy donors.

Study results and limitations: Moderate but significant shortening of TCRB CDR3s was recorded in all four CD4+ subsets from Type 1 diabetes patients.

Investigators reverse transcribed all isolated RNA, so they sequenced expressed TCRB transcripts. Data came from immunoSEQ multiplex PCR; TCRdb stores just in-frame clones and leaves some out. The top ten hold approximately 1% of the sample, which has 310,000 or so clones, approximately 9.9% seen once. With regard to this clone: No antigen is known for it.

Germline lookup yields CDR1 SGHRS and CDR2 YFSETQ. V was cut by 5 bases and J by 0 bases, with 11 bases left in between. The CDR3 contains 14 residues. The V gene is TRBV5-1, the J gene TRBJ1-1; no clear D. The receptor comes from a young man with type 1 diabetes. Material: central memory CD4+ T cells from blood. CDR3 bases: TGCGCCAGCAGTCAAGGTGGGGTGAACACTGAAGCTTTCTTT. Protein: CASSQGGVNTEAFF.